One and the same sample provided the 12 T cell receptor beta chains below, sequenced in a study of cytomegalovirus exposure and HLA in healthy donors. PCR primers comprised 60 Vbeta and 13 Jbeta primers. TCRdb's copy holds only in-frame clones and misses some; the assay was immunoSEQ multiplex PCR. The data contain approximately 150,000 clones, about 80% of them singletons. The sequencing sample was made of PBMCs. The receptors originated from a woman between 35 and 50 years old in good health and CMV-seronegative.

This clone was observed a handful of times. The chain has TRBV2 and TRBJ1-2; a weak D match, TRBD1 (5 bases). V shed 6 bases and J shed 5 bases, with 19 bases lying between them. CDR1 and CDR2 from the germline V gene are SNHLY and FYNNEI. There are 15 residues in the CDR3. The DNA of the CDR3 is TGTGCCAGCAGCCCTAGGGCAGGGCCGGAGTATGGCTACACCTTC. Translation gives CASSPRAGPEYGYTF.

The V call is TRBV19, the J call TRBJ1-1; D is unclear. CDR3 size: 14 residues. Germline V lookup: CDR1 LNHDA, CDR2 SQIVND (reference sequence). The V and J ends lost 9 bases and 0 bases respectively, with 14 bases between them. CDR3 sequence: CASQPSLVNTEAFF. CDR3 in DNA: TGTGCCAGCCAACCTTCCTTAGTGAACACTGAAGCTTTCTTT.

The rearrangement joins TRBV9 to TRBJ2-3; tentatively, D is TRBD1 (6 bases). V was trimmed by 4 bases and J by 4 bases, leaving 16 bases between them. Per germline, CDR1 SGDLS and CDR2 YYNGEE. This CDR3 has 15 residues. The DNA of the CDR3 is TGTGCCAGCAGCCCCCCAACTACAGGGTCAGATACGCAGTATTTT. It specifies CASSPPTTGSDTQYF.

The chain uses TRBV5-8 and TRBJ2-7; TRBD1 matches 7 bases. J lost 3 bases, V lost 6 bases, and 12 bases had no gene match. From germline, CDR1 is SGHTS and CDR2 YDEGEE. This CDR3 region has 15 residues. The CDR3 loop reads CASTPTATGYYEQYF. The CDR3 region has the DNA TGTGCCAGCACCCCTACGGCGACAGGGTACTACGAGCAGTACTTC.

The V gene is TRBV13, the J gene TRBJ2-7, with a possible D match to TRBD2 (6 bases). The CDR3 is made up of 15 amino acids. Trimming removed 2 bases at V and 4 bases at J, with 15 bases between. CDR1 is PRHDT and CDR2 is FYEKMQ in the germline V gene (reference sequence). The CDR3 here is CASSLMTRAGYEQYF. CDR3 nucleotides: TGTGCCAGCAGCTTAATGACTAGGGCGGGGTACGAGCAGTACTTC.

This clone has only a few counts. The J gene is TRBJ2-1, the V gene TRBV6-5, with D uncertain. The germline CDR1 and CDR2 sequences are MNHEY and SVGAGI. CDR3 size: 13 residues. Trimming cost V 6 bases and J 6 bases, with 12 bases left between them. CDR3 in DNA: TGTGCCAGCAGGCGGCCAACGGGCAATGAGCAGTTCTTC. The encoded protein is CASRRPTGNEQFF.

This chain uses TRBV7-9 with TRBJ2-1, with TRBD2 identical over 8 bases. Germline lookup yields CDR1 SEHNR and CDR2 FQNEAQ (reference sequence). This CDR3 has 15 residues. V shed 3 bases, J shed 4 bases, and the junction held 5 bases outside the gene matches. CDR3 sequence reads: CASSFASGSYNEQFF. CDR3 nucleotide sequence: TGTGCCAGCAGCTTCGCTAGCGGGTCTTACAATGAGCAGTTCTTC.

This chain joins TRBV7-9 and TRBJ1-5, with 7 bases fitting TRBD1. The CDR3 length is 13 residues. The germline V gene has CDR1 SEHNR and CDR2 FQNEAQ (reference sequence). With V trimmed by 3 bases and J by 5 bases, 1 base remained unmatched. CDR3 coding DNA: TGTGCCAGCAGCTTGGGACAGCATCAGCCCCAGCATTTT. It codes for CASSLGQHQPQHF.

This chain links TRBV30 with TRBJ1-1; possibly TRBD1 for D (6 bases). Looked up from germline, CDR1 is GTSNPN and CDR2 is SVGIG (reference sequence). The CDR3 length is 15 residues. Trimming removed 0 bases from V and 1 base from J, with 12 bases in between. The CDR3 bases are TGTGCCTGGAGTGTAAGGGGGACACAGAACACTGAAGCTTTCTTT. It translates to CAWSVRGTQNTEAFF.

The chain uses TRBV5-4 and TRBJ2-5; 12 nucleotides line up with TRBD2. Germline CDR1 reads SGHNT; CDR2 reads YYREEE (reference sequence). The junction had 9 bases not matched to a gene; V was cut back by 4 bases and J by 5 bases. The CDR3 totals 16 residues. The CDR3 region is CASSAVTSGRAETQYF. DNA for the CDR3: TGTGCCAGCAGCGCTGTGACTAGCGGGAGAGCCGAGACCCAGTACTTC. Full variable domain (outside the CDR3, taken from reference TRBV5-4 and TRBJ2-5): ETGVTQSPTHLIKTRGQQVTLRCSSQSGHNTVSWYQQALGQGPQFIFQYYREEENGRGNFPPRFSGLQFPNYSSELNVNALELDDSALYLCASSAVTSGRAETQYFGPGTRLLVL.

The CDR3 sequence: CASRDTQNTEAFF. The CDR3 region has the DNA TGTGCCAGCCGGGACACCCAGAACACTGAAGCTTTCTTT. The rearrangement uses TRBV6-1 and TRBJ1-1, with a tentative D call TRBD1 (6 bases). CDR1 is MNHNS, CDR2 SASEGT, per germline. Trimming took off 8 bases at V and 1 base at J, with 11 bases between the two ends. This CDR3 has 13 amino acids.

This clone is a singleton in its sample. The chain combines TRBV2 with TRBJ2-7; 10 positions agree with TRBD1. Germline assignment: CDR1 SNHLY and CDR2 FYNNEI. The V segment lost 5 bases and the J segment 2 bases; nucleotides outside the gene matches: 3. This CDR3 is built from 14 residues. CDR3 region: CASSLDRGPYEQYF. CDR3 coding DNA: TGTGCCAGCAGTCTTGACAGGGGGCCCTACGAGCAGTACTTC.